What follows are 13 T cell receptor beta chains derived from one specimen sequenced in a study of cytomegalovirus exposure and HLA in healthy donors. Use of 60 Vbeta and 13 Jbeta primers characterized the PCR. The data were produced by immunoSEQ multiplex PCR, yet TCRdb's version contains in-frame clones alone and is incomplete. Among approximately 150,000 clones, around 60% were seen once, and the ten largest hold roughly 7%. The sequenced sample was PBMCs. These receptors were obtained from a woman in her sixties or seventies in good health and CMV-seropositive.

The chain joins TRBV27 to TRBJ2-1; D is perhaps TRBD2 (7 bases). The germline V gene has CDR1 MNHEY and CDR2 SMNVEV (reference sequence). The V and J ends lost 6 bases and 3 bases respectively, with 18 bases between them. The CDR3 extends over 16 amino acids. As DNA, the CDR3 is TGTGCCAGCAGCCGGGACGGGGGGCTTGGCTACAATGAGCAGTTCTTC. It is translated as CASSRDGGLGYNEQFF.

This clone was observed a few times. The V call is TRBV7-3, the J call TRBJ2-6; D gene ambiguous. CDR1 is SGHTA, CDR2 FQGTGA, per germline. V was shortened by 1 base and J by 4 bases, with 5 bases between the two germline ends. This CDR3 spans 14 amino acids. CDR3 amino acids: CASSLMAGANVLTF. CDR3 sequence (DNA): TGTGCCAGCAGCTTAATGGCCGGGGCCAACGTCCTGACTTTC.

This clone turned up a few times. V is TRBV7-9 and J is TRBJ2-1; the match to TRBD1 covers 8 bases. From germline, CDR1 is SEHNR and CDR2 FQNEAQ (reference sequence). Unmatched junction bases numbered 4, after V lost 3 bases and J lost 9 bases. The CDR3 is 13 residues long. The CDR3 DNA reads TGTGCCAGCAGCTTTCAGGGGGCGGGTGAGCAGTTCTTC. Its translation: CASSFQGAGEQFF. The full variable domain, rest sourced from reference TRBV7-9 and TRBJ2-1, is DTGVSQNPRHKITKRGQNVTFRCDPISEHNRLYWYRQTLGQGPEFLTYFQNEAQLEKSRLLSDRFSAERPKGSFSTLEIQRTEQGDSAMYLCASSFQGAGEQFFGPGTRLTVL.

This sequence joins TRBV7-2 and TRBJ2-5; D is possibly TRBD2 (5 bases). CDR3 length: 13 residues. V lost 7 bases to trimming and J lost 10 bases, with 19 bases between them. Germline loops: CDR1 SGHTA, CDR2 FQGNSA. CDR3 in amino acids: CASTPDWTGDQYF. The CDR3 coding sequence is TGTGCCAGCACCCCCGACTGGACCGGGGACCAGTACTTC.

The chain employs TRBV9 and TRBJ2-3, with TRBD2 matching over 13 bases. The CDR3 sequence is 16 residues long. Germline loops: CDR1 SGDLS, CDR2 YYNGEE. V was clipped by 3 bases and J by 2 bases; unmatched bases: 3. The CDR3 region has the DNA TGTGCCAGCAGCGCTACTAGCGGGAGGGTCACAGATACGCAGTATTTT. Translation gives CASSATSGRVTDTQYF.

The chain is built from TRBV6-1 and TRBJ2-5; 10 bases align to TRBD1. Germline values: CDR1 MNHNS, CDR2 SASEGT. V dropped 10 bases and J dropped 1; count of bases not matched to a gene: 9. The CDR3 is 15 residues long. The CDR3, as DNA: TGTGCCACCCAGACAGGGGGCCAAATCCAAGAGACCCAGTACTTC. Translation: CATQTGGQIQETQYF.

This clone occurred a few times. This sequence joins TRBV27 and TRBJ1-5; perhaps TRBD1 as D (5 bases). The CDR3 length is 15 residues. Trimming pared 6 bases from V and 7 bases from J, leaving 19 bases between. Germline lookup yields CDR1 MNHEY and CDR2 SMNVEV (reference sequence). The CDR3 loop is CASRPMGGVGQPQHF. For the CDR3, the DNA is TGTGCCAGCAGACCAATGGGGGGGGTAGGGCAGCCCCAGCATTTT.

Only a few counts were recorded for this clone. V gene TRBV5-1 combines with J gene TRBJ2-5, with D perhaps matching TRBD2 (6 bases). CDR1 SGHRS and CDR2 YFSETQ come from the germline V gene. The CDR3 extends over 13 amino acids. Trimming removed 6 bases at V and 5 bases at J, with 14 bases between. CDR3 bases: TGCGCCAGCAAAGTGTGGGGGGAGGAGACCCAGTACTTC. Its protein is CASKVWGEETQYF. Full variable domain (rest looked up from reference TRBV5-1 and TRBJ2-5): KAGVTQTPRYLIKTRGQQVTLSCSPISGHRSVSWYQQTPGQGLQFLFEYFSETQRNKGNFPGRFSGRQFSNSRSEMNVSTLELGDSALYLCASKVWGEETQYFGPGTRLLVL.

The chain combines TRBV27 with TRBJ2-7; D possibly corresponds to TRBD2 (6 bases). The CDR3 consists of 16 residues. V was trimmed by 1 base and J by 0 bases, leaving 13 bases between them. Looked up from germline, CDR1 is MNHEY and CDR2 is SMNVEV (reference sequence). The CDR3 loop reads CASSLYGGVSSYEQYF. CDR3 in DNA: TGTGCCAGCAGTTTATACGGCGGGGTGAGCTCCTACGAGCAGTACTTC.

The chain uses TRBV6-6 and TRBJ2-5; 9 bases line up with TRBD2. The better agreement between TRBJ2-7 and the DNA end casts doubt on the J call. The CDR3 has 15 residues. Germline values: CDR1 MNHNY, CDR2 SVGAGI (reference sequence). CDR3 sequence: CASSYHSGRPYEQYF. The CDR3 nucleotides read TGTGCCAGCAGTTACCATAGCGGGAGACCCTACGAGCAGTACTTC.

The genes are TRBV19 and TRBJ2-3; TRBD2 matches 7 bases. Germline trimming cut 2 bases from V and 2 bases from J; bases unmatched to any gene: 1. Germline V lookup: CDR1 LNHDA, CDR2 SQIVND (reference sequence). The CDR3 extends over 14 amino acids. This CDR3 is CASSIRGVTDTQYF. For the CDR3, the DNA is TGTGCCAGTAGTATACGGGGGGTCACAGATACGCAGTATTTT.

This clone turned up a few times. The rearrangement joins TRBV5-4 to TRBJ2-1, with 14 bases fitting TRBD2. Germline CDR1 reads SGHNT; CDR2 reads YYREEE (reference sequence). Trimming at V came to 2 bases and at J to 10 bases, leaving 11 bases not matched to a gene. The CDR3 extends over 17 amino acids. In DNA form, the CDR3 reads TGTGCCAGCAGCTTCCGAGTAGGGACTAGCGGGAGAAGAGAGCAGTTCTTC. This codes for CASSFRVGTSGRREQFF.

This clone has more than one count but fewer than ten. The chain links TRBV2 to TRBJ2-1; TRBD2 aligns across 8 bases. The CDR3 loop spans 15 amino acids. Germline V gene lookup returns CDR1 SNHLY and CDR2 FYNNEI. The ends lost 3 bases at V and 4 bases at J; junction bases unmatched: 5. The chain's CDR3 is CASSDFSGAYNEQFF. CDR3 nucleotide sequence: TGTGCCAGCAGTGATTTTAGCGGGGCGTACAATGAGCAGTTCTTC.